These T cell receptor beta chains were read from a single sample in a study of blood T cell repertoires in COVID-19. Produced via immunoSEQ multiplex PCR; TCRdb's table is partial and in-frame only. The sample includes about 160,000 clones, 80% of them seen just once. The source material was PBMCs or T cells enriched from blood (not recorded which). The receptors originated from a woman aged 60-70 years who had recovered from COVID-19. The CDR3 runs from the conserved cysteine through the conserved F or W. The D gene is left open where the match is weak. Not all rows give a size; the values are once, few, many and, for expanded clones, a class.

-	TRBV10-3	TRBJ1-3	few	CAISPGTLNSGNTIYF	TGTGCCATCAGTCCCGGGACACTAAACTCTGGAAACACCATATATTTT
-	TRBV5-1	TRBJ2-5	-	CASSLVGGKETQYF	TGCGCCAGCAGCTTGGTGGGGGGAAAGGAGACCCAGTACTTC
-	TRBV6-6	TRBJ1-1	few	CASSYQETEAFF	TGTGCCAGCAGTTATCAGGAAACTGAAGCTTTCTTT
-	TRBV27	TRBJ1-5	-	CASSLTGGQPQHF	TGTGCCAGCAGTTTAACGGGGGGTCAGCCCCAGCATTTT
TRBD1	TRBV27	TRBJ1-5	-	CASSFDREGQPQHF	TGTGCCAGCAGTTTCGACAGGGAAGGTCAGCCCCAGCATTTT
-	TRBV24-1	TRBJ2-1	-	CATSDSGASEQFF	TGTGCCACCAGTGATTCTGGGGCGAGTGAGCAGTTCTTC
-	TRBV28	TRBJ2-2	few	CASSLPGGNTGELFF	TGTGCCAGCAGTTTACCCGGCGGGAACACCGGGGAGCTGTTTTTT
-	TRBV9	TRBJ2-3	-	CASSVRQTSTDTQYF	TGTGCCAGCAGCGTTCGACAAACAAGCACAGATACGCAGTATTTT
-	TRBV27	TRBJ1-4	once	CASSLSFDSRVHEKLFF	TGTGCCAGCAGTTTATCTTTTGATAGCAGGGTTCACGAAAAACTGTTTTTT
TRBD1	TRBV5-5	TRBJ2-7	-	CASSHRTGPNLYEQYF	TGTGCCAGCAGCCACCGGACAGGCCCCAATCTCTACGAGCAGTACTTC
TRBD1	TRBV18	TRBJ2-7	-	CASSRDRGGEQYF	TGTGCCAGCTCACGTGACAGGGGAGGCGAGCAGTACTTC
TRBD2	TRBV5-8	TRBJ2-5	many	CASLPPWTSGGAQYF	TGTGCCAGCCTACCCCCCTGGACTAGCGGGGGGGCCCAGTACTTC
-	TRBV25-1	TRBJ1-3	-	CASTSGAGNTIYF	TGTGCCAGCACCAGCGGCGCCGGAAACACCATATATTTT
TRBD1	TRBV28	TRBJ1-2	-	CASSLAQGALRYTF	TGTGCCAGCAGTTTAGCCCAGGGGGCGCTTCGCTACACCTTC
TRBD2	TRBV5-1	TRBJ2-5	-	CASSPYGGAGETQYF	TGCGCCAGCAGCCCGTACGGGGGGGCGGGAGAGACCCAGTACTTC
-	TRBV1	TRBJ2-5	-	CTSSQVSLPGGLETQYF	TGCACCAGCAGCCAAGTTAGTTTACCGGGGGGGCTAGAGACCCAGTACTTC
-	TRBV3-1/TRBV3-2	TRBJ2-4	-	CASTKGGVRDIQYF	TGTGCCAGCACGAAAGGAGGGGTTAGGGACATTCAGTACTTC
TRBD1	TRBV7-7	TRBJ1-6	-	CASSLGQGVNSPLHF	TGTGCCAGCAGCTTGGGACAGGGGGTGAATTCACCCCTCCACTTT
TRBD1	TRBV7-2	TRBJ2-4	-	CASSLSGVQGASKNIQYF	TGTGCCAGCAGCTTAAGCGGCGTACAGGGGGCGTCCAAAAACATTCAGTACTTC
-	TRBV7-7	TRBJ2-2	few	CASSLGGAVNTGELFF	TGTGCCAGCAGCTTAGGGGGAGCCGTGAACACCGGGGAGCTGTTTTTT
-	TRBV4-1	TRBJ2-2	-	CASSHKSAGELFF	TGCGCCAGCAGCCACAAGAGTGCCGGGGAGCTGTTTTTT
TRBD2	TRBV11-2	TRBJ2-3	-	CASLAGGYTDTQYF	TGTGCCAGCCTCGCGGGGGGTTACACAGATACGCAGTATTTT
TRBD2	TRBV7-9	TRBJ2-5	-	CASSLQPGGRETQYF	TGTGCCAGCAGCCTGCAGCCGGGGGGGCGAGAGACCCAGTACTTC
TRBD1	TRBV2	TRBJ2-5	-	CASSEIRGETQYF	TGTGCCAGCAGTGAAATCAGGGGGGAGACCCAGTACTTC
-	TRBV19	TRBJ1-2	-	CASSSGSNGYTF	TGTGCCAGTAGTTCCGGGTCGAACGGCTACACCTTC
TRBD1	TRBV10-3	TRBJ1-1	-	CAISPRTGNTEAFF	TGTGCCATCAGTCCAAGGACAGGGAACACTGAAGCTTTCTTT
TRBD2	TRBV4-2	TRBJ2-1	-	CASSKLAGDKKEQFF	TGTGCCAGCAGCAAACTAGCGGGGGACAAAAAGGAGCAGTTCTTC